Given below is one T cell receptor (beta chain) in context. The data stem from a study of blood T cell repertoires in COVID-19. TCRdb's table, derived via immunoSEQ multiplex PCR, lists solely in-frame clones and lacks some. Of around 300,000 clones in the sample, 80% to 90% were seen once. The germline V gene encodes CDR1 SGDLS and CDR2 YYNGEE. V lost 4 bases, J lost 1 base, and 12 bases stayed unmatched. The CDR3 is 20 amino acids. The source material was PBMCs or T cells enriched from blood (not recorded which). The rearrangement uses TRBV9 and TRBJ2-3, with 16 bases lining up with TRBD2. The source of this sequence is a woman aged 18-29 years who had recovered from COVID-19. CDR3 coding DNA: TGTGCCAGCAGCAGATGGCCGGGACTAGCGGGGGGGTTGGGCACAGATACGCAGTATTTT. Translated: CASSRWPGLAGGLGTDTQYF.